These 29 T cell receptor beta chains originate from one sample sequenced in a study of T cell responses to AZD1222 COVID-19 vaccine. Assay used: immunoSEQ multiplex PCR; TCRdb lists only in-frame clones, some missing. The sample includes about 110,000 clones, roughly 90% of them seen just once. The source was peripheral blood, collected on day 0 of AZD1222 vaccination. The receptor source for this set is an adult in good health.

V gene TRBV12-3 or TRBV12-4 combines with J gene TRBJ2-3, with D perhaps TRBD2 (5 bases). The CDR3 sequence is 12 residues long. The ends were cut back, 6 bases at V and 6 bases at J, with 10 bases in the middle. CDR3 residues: CASSSGGDTQYF. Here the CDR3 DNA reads TGTGCCAGCAGCTCCGGCGGGGATACGCAGTATTTT.

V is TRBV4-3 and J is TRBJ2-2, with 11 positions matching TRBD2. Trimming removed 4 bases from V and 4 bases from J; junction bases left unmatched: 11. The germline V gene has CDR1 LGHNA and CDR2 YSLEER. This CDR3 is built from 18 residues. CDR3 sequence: CASSPAASGGIGTGELFF. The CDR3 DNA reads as TGCGCCAGCAGCCCAGCAGCTAGCGGGGGGATAGGCACCGGGGAGCTGTTTTTT.

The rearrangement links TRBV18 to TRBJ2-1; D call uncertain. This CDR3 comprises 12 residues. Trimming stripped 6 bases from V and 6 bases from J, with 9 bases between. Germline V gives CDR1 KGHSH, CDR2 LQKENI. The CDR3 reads CASSVTFNEQFF. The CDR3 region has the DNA TGTGCCAGCTCGGTCACTTTCAATGAGCAGTTCTTC. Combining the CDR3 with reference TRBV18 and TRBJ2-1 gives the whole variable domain NAGVMQNPRHLVRRRGQEARLRCSPMKGHSHVYWYRQLPEEGLKFMVYLQKENIIDESGMPKERFSAEFPKEGPSILRIQQVVRGDSAAYFCASSVTFNEQFFGPGTRLTVL.

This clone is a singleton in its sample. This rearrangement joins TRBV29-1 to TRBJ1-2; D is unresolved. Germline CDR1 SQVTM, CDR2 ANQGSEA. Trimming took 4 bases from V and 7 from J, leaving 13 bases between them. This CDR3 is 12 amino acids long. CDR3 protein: CSVGDGGSGYTF. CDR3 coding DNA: TGCAGCGTTGGAGACGGTGGCTCTGGCTACACCTTC.

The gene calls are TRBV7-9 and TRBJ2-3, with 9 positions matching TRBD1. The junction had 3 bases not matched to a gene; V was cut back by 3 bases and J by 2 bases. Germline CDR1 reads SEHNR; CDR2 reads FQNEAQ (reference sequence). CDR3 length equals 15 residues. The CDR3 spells CASSLGTGLTDTQYF. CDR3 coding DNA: TGTGCCAGCAGCTTGGGGACAGGGCTCACAGATACGCAGTATTTT.

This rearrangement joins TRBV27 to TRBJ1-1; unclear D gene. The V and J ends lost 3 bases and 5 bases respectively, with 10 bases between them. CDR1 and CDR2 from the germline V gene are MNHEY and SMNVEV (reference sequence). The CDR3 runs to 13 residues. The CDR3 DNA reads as TGTGCCAGCAGTTTGACAAGGACGACTGAAGCTTTCTTT. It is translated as CASSLTRTTEAFF.

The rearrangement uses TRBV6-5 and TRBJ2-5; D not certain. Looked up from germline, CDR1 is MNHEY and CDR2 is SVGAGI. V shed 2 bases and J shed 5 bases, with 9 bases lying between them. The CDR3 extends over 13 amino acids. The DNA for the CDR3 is TGTGCCAGCAGTTACCCAGGCGCGGAGACCCAGTACTTC. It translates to CASSYPGAETQYF.

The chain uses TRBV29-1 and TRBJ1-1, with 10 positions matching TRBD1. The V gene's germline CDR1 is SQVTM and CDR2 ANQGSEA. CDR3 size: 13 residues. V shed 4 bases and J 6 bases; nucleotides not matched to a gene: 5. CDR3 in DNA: TGCAGCGTTGTAGGGGACAGGGGATCTGAAGCTTTCTTT. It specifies CSVVGDRGSEAFF.

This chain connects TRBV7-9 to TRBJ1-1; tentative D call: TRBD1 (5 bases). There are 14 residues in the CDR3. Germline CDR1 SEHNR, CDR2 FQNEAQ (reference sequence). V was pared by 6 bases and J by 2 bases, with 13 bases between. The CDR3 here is CASRDGGSNTEAFF. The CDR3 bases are TGTGCCAGCAGGGACGGGGGAAGCAACACTGAAGCTTTCTTT. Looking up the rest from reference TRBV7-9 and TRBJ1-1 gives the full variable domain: DTGVSQNPRHKITKRGQNVTFRCDPISEHNRLYWYRQTLGQGPEFLTYFQNEAQLEKSRLLSDRFSAERPKGSFSTLEIQRTEQGDSAMYLCASRDGGSNTEAFFGQGTRLTVV.

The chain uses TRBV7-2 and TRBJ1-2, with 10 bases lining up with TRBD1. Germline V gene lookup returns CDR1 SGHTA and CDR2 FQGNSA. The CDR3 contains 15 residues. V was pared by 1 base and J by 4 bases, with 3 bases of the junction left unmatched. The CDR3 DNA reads TGTGCCAGCAGCTTAGGGACAGGGGGGATCTATGGCTACACCTTC. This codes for CASSLGTGGIYGYTF.

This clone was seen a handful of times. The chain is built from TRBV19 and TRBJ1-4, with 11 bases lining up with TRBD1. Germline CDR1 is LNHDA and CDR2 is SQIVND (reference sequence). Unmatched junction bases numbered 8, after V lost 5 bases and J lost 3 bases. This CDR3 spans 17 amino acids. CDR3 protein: CASSSRTGGRANEKLFF. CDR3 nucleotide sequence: TGTGCCAGTAGTTCCCGGACAGGGGGCAGAGCTAATGAAAAACTGTTTTTT.

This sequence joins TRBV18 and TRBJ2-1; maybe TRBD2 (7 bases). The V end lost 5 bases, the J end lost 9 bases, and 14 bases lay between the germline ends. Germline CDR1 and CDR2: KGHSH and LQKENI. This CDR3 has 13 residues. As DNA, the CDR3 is TGTGCCAGCTCATTGGGGGGGCTCAGTGAGCAGTTCTTC. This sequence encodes CASSLGGLSEQFF.

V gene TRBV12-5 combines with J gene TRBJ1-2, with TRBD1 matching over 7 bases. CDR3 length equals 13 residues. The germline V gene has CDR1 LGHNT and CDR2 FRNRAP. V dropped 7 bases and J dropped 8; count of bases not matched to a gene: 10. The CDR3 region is CASAREDRWGYTF. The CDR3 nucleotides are TGTGCTAGTGCCCGGGAGGACAGGTGGGGCTACACCTTC.

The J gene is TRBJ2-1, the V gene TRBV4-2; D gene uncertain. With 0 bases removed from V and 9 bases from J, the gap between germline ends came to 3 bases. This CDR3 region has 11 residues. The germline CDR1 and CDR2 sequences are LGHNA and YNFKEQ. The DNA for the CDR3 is TGTGCCAGCAGCCAAGAAATTGAGCAGTTCTTC. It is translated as CASSQEIEQFF.

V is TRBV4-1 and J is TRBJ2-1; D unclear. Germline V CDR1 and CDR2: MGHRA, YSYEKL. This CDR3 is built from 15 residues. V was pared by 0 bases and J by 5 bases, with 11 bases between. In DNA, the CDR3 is TGCGCCAGCAGCCAAGAGTTGGTAGGGAACAATGAGCAGTTCTTC. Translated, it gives CASSQELVGNNEQFF.

CDR3 sequence (DNA): TGTGCCAGCAGCTTAGCGGCAGGGGCTGAGGGCTACACCTTC. Translation gives CASSLAAGAEGYTF. V and J are TRBV7-9 and TRBJ1-2; maybe TRBD1 (6 bases). Trimming cost V 0 bases and J 8 bases, with 13 bases left between them. This CDR3 contains 14 residues. CDR1 is SEHNR and CDR2 is FQNEAQ in the germline V gene (reference sequence).

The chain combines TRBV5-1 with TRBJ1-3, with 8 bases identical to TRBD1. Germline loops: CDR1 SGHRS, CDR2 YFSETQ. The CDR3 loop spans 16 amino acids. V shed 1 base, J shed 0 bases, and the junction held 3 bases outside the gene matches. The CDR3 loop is CASSLLGQVSGNTIYF. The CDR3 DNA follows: TGCGCCAGCAGCTTGTTGGGACAGGTCTCTGGAAACACCATATATTTT.

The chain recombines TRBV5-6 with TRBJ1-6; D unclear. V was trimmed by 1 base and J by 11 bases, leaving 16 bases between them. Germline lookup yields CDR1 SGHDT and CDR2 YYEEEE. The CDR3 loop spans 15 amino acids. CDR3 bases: TGTGCCAGCAGCTTGCGAGGGTCGTCGCGGGCACCCCTCCACTTT. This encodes CASSLRGSSRAPLHF.

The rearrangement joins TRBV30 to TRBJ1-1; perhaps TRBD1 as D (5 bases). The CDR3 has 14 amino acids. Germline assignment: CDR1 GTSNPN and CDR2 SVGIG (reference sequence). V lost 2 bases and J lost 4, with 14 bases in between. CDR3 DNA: TGTGCCTGGAGTCGAACCGACAGATCCACTGAAGCTTTCTTT. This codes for CAWSRTDRSTEAFF. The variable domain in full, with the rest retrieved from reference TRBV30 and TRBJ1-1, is SQTIHQWPATLVQPVGSPLSLECTVEGTSNPNLYWYRQAAGRGLQLLFYSVGIGQISSEVPQNLSASRPQDRQFILSSKKLLLSDSGFYLCAWSRTDRSTEAFFGQGTRLTVV.

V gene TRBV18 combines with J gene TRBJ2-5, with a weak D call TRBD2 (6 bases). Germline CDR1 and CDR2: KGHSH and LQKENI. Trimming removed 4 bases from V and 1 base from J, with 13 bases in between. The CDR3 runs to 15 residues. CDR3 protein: CASSQAGTVQETQYF. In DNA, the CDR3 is TGTGCCAGCTCACAGGCGGGAACCGTCCAAGAGACCCAGTACTTC.

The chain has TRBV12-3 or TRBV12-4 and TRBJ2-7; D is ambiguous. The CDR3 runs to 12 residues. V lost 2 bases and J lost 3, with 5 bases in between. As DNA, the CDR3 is TGTGCCAGCAGTTTAACCAGCTACGAGCAGTACTTC. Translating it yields CASSLTSYEQYF.

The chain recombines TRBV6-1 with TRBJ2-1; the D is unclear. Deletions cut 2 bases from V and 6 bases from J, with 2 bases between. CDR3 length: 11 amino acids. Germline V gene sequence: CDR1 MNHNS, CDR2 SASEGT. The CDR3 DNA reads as TGTGCCAGCAGTGAACCCAATGAGCAGTTCTTC. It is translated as CASSEPNEQFF.

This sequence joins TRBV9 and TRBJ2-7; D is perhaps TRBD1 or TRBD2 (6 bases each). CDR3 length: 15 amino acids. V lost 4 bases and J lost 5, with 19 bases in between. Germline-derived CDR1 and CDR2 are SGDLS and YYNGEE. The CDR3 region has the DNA TGTGCCAGCAGCCCCCGGGACGGGGGCCCCCACGAGCAGTACTTC. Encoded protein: CASSPRDGGPHEQYF.

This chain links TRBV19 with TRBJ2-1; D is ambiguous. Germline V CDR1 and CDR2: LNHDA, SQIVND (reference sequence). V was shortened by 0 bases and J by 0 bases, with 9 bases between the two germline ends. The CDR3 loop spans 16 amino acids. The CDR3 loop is CASSIEAFPSYNEQFF. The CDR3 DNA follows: TGTGCCAGTAGTATAGAGGCCTTCCCCTCCTACAATGAGCAGTTCTTC.

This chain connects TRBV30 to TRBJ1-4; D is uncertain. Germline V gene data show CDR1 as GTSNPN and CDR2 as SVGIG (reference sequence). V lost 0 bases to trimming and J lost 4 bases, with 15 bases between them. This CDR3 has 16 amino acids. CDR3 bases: TGTGCCTGGAGTGTCGGGAATGACCTGTTTAATGAAAAACTGTTTTTT. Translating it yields CAWSVGNDLFNEKLFF.

CDR3 amino acids: CASSQDTDRRNSPLHF. The CDR3 nucleotides read TGCGCCAGCAGCCAAGATACGGACAGGAGAAATTCACCCCTCCACTTT. The chain employs TRBV4-1 and TRBJ1-6; 7 nucleotides line up with TRBD1. V lost 0 bases and J lost 7; bases outside the gene matches: 6. The CDR3 is made up of 16 amino acids. Germline V lookup: CDR1 MGHRA, CDR2 YSYEKL.

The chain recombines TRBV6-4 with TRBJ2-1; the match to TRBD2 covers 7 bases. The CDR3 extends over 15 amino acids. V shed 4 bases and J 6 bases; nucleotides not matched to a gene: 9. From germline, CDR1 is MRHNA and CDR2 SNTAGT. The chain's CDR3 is CASSASGGHGNEQFF. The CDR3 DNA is TGTGCCAGCAGTGCATCGGGAGGACATGGCAATGAGCAGTTCTTC.

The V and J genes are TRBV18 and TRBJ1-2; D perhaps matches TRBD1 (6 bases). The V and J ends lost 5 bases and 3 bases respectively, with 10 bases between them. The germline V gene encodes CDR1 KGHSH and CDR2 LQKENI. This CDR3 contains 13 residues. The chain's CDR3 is CASSGGVDYGYTF. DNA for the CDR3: TGTGCCAGCTCAGGGGGCGTCGACTATGGCTACACCTTC. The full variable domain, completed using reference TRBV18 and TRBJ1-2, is NAGVMQNPRHLVRRRGQEARLRCSPMKGHSHVYWYRQLPEEGLKFMVYLQKENIIDESGMPKERFSAEFPKEGPSILRIQQVVRGDSAAYFCASSGGVDYGYTFGSGTRLTVV.

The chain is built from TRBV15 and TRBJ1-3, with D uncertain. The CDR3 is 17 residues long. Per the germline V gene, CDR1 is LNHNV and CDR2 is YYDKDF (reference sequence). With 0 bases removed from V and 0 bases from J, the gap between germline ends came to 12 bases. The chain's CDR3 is CATSRDRRQDSGNTIYF. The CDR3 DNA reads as TGTGCCACCAGCAGAGATCGTCGACAAGACTCTGGAAACACCATATATTTT.